This is a list of T cell receptor beta chains from one sample in a study of shared clonotypes between healthy human individuals. Using immunoSEQ multiplex PCR, the repertoire was profiled, and TCRdb retains in-frame clones only, with some absent. The data hold millions of clones, with more than 90% observed a single time. Sequencing used naive CD4+ T cells sorted from blood. All receptors derive from a young man in good health. CDR3s include the opening cysteine and the closing phenylalanine or tryptophan. A D gene is named only where the DNA matches it firmly. Some rows mark clone size as missing; the rest say once, few, many or name a class of expanded clone.

cdr3_nt cdr3_aa d_call j_call clone_size v_call
TGTGCCAGTAGTTCTTTAACGGACAGACGCTCTGGAAACACCATATATTTT CASSSLTDRRSGNTIYF - TRBJ1-3 - TRBV19
TGTGCCAGCAGCCCCGCCCGACAGGGGTCCTACAATGAGCAGTTCTTC CASSPARQGSYNEQFF TRBD1 TRBJ2-1 once TRBV11-2
TGTGCCAGCAGCGCCACCGGGACAGGGGCCACCACTGGCTACACCTTC CASSATGTGATTGYTF TRBD1 TRBJ1-2 - TRBV9
TGCGCCAGCAGCCAAGAAGGGGCAGCATCTTACAATGAGCAGTTCTTC CASSQEGAASYNEQFF - TRBJ2-1 - TRBV4-3
TGTGCCAGCAGTTTGACGGGCAGGGTGACCTTC CASSLTGRVTF - TRBJ1-2 - TRBV28
TGTGCCAGCGGTCCCGACTTTAGCAATCAGCCCCAGCATTTT CASGPDFSNQPQHF - TRBJ1-5 - TRBV6-5
TGTGCCAGCAGCTTTAACGACCCGGGCGGAAACACCATATATTTT CASSFNDPGGNTIYF - TRBJ1-3 - TRBV7-9
TGCGCCAGCAGCATGCTTCCGGGACAGATTTACAATGAGCAGTTCTTC CASSMLPGQIYNEQFF TRBD1 TRBJ2-1 - TRBV5-1
TGTGCCAGCAGTCGGCGGAACACCGGGGAGCTGTTTTTT CASSRRNTGELFF - TRBJ2-2 - TRBV28
TGTGCCAGCAGCCGGACAGTACAAGAGACCCAGTACTTC CASSRTVQETQYF - TRBJ2-5 once TRBV7-2
TGTGCCAGCAGTCGCCTAGGGGTAACATTCCAAGAGACCCAGTACTTC CASSRLGVTFQETQYF - TRBJ2-5 - TRBV27
TGTGCCAGTACCCACCCAGGGGAGCGGCTTGAGCAGTTCTTC CASTHPGERLEQFF - TRBJ2-1 - TRBV19
TGCGCCAGCAGCTTGGCCGGGACAGGGGATGGGATTACTGAAGCTTTCTTT CASSLAGTGDGITEAFF TRBD1 TRBJ1-1 - TRBV5-1
TGCGCCAGCAGCTTGGATGCGGTGGGGGTTGGCACTGAAGCTTTCTTT CASSLDAVGVGTEAFF - TRBJ1-1 - TRBV5-1